This is a list of T cell receptor beta chains from one sample in a study of shared T cell receptors in the human thymus. Data came from immunoSEQ multiplex PCR; TCRdb stores just in-frame clones and leaves some out. The sample consists of about 540,000 clones, more than 75% of them appearing once. This sample was also put to use in a study of human thymus T cells.

Material for sequencing was thymocytes. All receptors come from a boy in the first two years of life with a congenital heart defect. Each CDR3 is given with its conserved first and last residue. A D gene is named only where the DNA matches it firmly. A clone size is listed for some rows: how often the clone was seen (once, few, many), or a class if it is expanded.

V gene,J gene,clone size,D gene,CDR3 protein,CDR3 DNA
TRBV14,TRBJ2-1,.,.,CASSQEDLERLRSYNEQFF,TGTGCCAGCAGCCAAGAAGACCTAGAGAGATTGCGCTCCTACAATGAGCAGTTCTTC
TRBV9,TRBJ1-1,.,TRBD1,CASSEGTGWTEAFF,TGTGCCAGCAGCGAGGGGACAGGGTGGACTGAAGCTTTCTTT
TRBV11-3,TRBJ2-2,.,.,CASSLEGRSGNTGELFF,TGTGCCAGCAGCTTAGAAGGGAGGAGCGGTAACACCGGGGAGCTGTTTTTT
TRBV7-9,TRBJ2-1,.,TRBD2,CASSPSGAGAYNEQFF,TGTGCCAGCAGCCCTTCCGGAGCGGGAGCCTACAATGAGCAGTTCTTC
TRBV27,TRBJ2-1,.,TRBD2,CASSLTAGVEQFF,TGTGCCAGCAGTTTAACAGCGGGAGTTGAGCAGTTCTTC
TRBV30,TRBJ2-5,.,.,CAWSVPREETQYF,TGTGCCTGGAGTGTCCCCCGCGAAGAGACCCAGTACTTC
TRBV28,TRBJ2-5,.,TRBD2,CASIAASGRLETQYF,TGTGCCAGCATCGCGGCTAGCGGGAGGTTGGAGACCCAGTACTTC
TRBV5-1,TRBJ2-2,.,TRBD1,CASSLGGQVGTGELFF,TGCGCCAGCAGCTTGGGGGGACAGGTGGGGACCGGGGAGCTGTTTTTT
TRBV28,TRBJ2-7,.,TRBD2,CASSPTQGRAKHEQYF,TGTGCCAGCAGTCCCACGCAAGGGAGGGCCAAGCACGAGCAGTACTTC
TRBV27,TRBJ2-3,.,.,CASRGEEDTQYF,TGTGCCAGCAGAGGCGAGGAGGATACGCAGTATTTT
TRBV5-6,TRBJ2-7,once,.,CASSLPAVNEQYF,TGTGCCAGCAGCTTGCCAGCGGTCAACGAGCAGTACTTC
TRBV27,TRBJ2-3,.,TRBD2,CASKTSGRLTDTQYF,TGTGCCAGCAAGACTAGCGGGAGGTTGACAGATACGCAGTATTTT
TRBV6-5,TRBJ2-7,.,TRBD1,CASSSDRGYEQYF,TGTGCCAGCAGTTCGGACAGGGGCTACGAGCAGTACTTC
TRBV5-1,TRBJ1-1,.,TRBD1,CASSLDGTGYRAFF,TGCGCCAGCAGCTTGGATGGGACAGGGTATCGAGCTTTCTTT
TRBV5-1,TRBJ2-7,few,.,CASSLAIQGAPPYEQYF,TGCGCCAGCAGCTTGGCCATTCAGGGCGCCCCCCCCTACGAGCAGTACTTC
TRBV9,TRBJ2-1,.,TRBD2,CASSVGIRLAGPTDYNEQFF,TGTGCCAGCAGCGTAGGAATAAGGCTAGCGGGTCCTACGGATTACAATGAGCAGTTCTTC
TRBV27,TRBJ2-7,.,.,CASSPGRGEQYF,TGTGCCAGCAGCCCCGGTAGGGGCGAGCAGTACTTC
TRBV28,TRBJ2-7,few,TRBD1,CARGLGQVVSYEQYF,TGTGCCAGGGGACTGGGACAGGTTGTTTCCTACGAGCAGTACTTC
TRBV7-2,TRBJ1-2,.,.,CASSLGVRQGVGYTF,TGTGCCAGCAGCTTAGGGGTTAGGCAGGGCGTTGGCTACACCTTC
TRBV29-1,TRBJ2-7,once,.,CSVLKGGYEQYF,TGCAGCGTGCTAAAGGGAGGCTACGAGCAGTACTTC
TRBV4-1,TRBJ2-7,once,TRBD2,CASSQETSLVSYEQYF,TGCGCCAGCAGCCAAGAGACTAGCCTTGTGTCCTACGAGCAGTACTTC
TRBV4-2,TRBJ2-5,.,.,CASSQATRGGGETQYF,TGTGCCAGCAGCCAAGCTACCAGGGGCGGGGGAGAGACCCAGTACTTC
TRBV5-1,TRBJ2-1,once,TRBD2,CASSLGGTGSGRAYNEQFF,TGCGCCAGCAGCTTGGGCGGGACTGGTAGCGGGAGGGCCTACAATGAGCAGTTCTTC
TRBV6-1,TRBJ1-3,.,.,CASSELVATGNTIYF,TGTGCCAGCAGTGAACTGGTTGCTACTGGAAACACCATATATTTT
TRBV15,TRBJ1-6,.,TRBD1,CATSTRTGDNSPLHF,TGTGCCACCAGCACCCGGACAGGGGATAATTCACCCCTCCACTTT
TRBV7-3,TRBJ2-7,.,TRBD2,CASSLIPGGMDEQYF,TGTGCCAGCAGCTTAATTCCGGGAGGAATGGACGAGCAGTACTTC
TRBV7-2,TRBJ2-2,.,TRBD2,CASSSGLGVTGELFF,TGTGCCAGCAGCTCTGGACTAGGGGTAACCGGGGAGCTGTTTTTT
TRBV5-6,TRBJ2-1,.,.,CASSFVEIPYNEQFF,TGTGCCAGCAGCTTCGTAGAGATTCCCTACAATGAGCAGTTCTTC
TRBV6-5,TRBJ2-7,.,.,CASSYRRRDTSYEQYF,TGTGCCAGCAGTTACCGGAGGCGGGATACTTCCTACGAGCAGTACTTC